This TCR beta chain appears in the sequencing data of a study of blood T cell repertoires in COVID-19. Study as a whole: Researchers got acute and convalescent COVID-19 samples from the United States, Italy and Spain. Sample material is recorded as cDNA or gDNA derived from T cells, B-cell-depleted T cells, or PBMCs.

Original methodology: Researchers report that nucleated cell counts were estimated from reference gene primer amplification. Sequenced by immunoSEQ multiplex PCR; TCRdb stores in-frame clones only, minus some. D and trimming come from the DNA, and the V and J calls and clone size come from that table. The table has some 250,000 clones, over 80% seen once. Which cohort a participant joined came from the clinical history participants gave. The CDR3 is made up of 14 amino acids. From germline, CDR1 is GTSNPN and CDR2 SVGIG (reference sequence). The V and J ends lost 3 bases and 2 bases, in that order; junction bases with no gene match: 5.

The chain carries TRBV30 and TRBJ1-2; 8 bases align to TRBD1. This receptor was obtained from a human donor in a cohort exposed to, infected with or recovered from COVID-19 (not recorded which). The donor label of this sample is uncertain. Input material: PBMCs or T cells enriched from blood (not recorded which). As DNA, the CDR3 is TGTGCCTGGAGGGGGACAGGCAACAACTATGGCTACACCTTC. Protein product: CAWRGTGNNYGYTF. The complete variable domain, with remaining parts taken from reference TRBV30 and TRBJ1-2, reads SQTIHQWPATLVQPVGSPLSLECTVEGTSNPNLYWYRQAAGRGLQLLFYSVGIGQISSEVPQNLSASRPQDRQFILSSKKLLLSDSGFYLCAWRGTGNNYGYTFGSGTRLTVV.